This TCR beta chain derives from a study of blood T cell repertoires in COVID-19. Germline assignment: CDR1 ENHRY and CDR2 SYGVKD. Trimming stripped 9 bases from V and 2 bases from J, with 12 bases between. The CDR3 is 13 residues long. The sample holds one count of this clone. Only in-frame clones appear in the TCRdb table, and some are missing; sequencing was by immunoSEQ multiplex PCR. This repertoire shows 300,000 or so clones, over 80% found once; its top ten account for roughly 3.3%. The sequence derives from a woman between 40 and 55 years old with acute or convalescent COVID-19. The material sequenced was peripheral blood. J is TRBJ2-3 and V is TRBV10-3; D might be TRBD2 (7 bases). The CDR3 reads CAISGGPTDTQYF. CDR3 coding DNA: TGTGCCATTTCCGGGGGGCCCACAGATACGCAGTATTTT.